These 4 T cell receptor beta chains were all obtained from the same sample, sequenced in a study of regulatory T cells in long-lasting Graves disease. With iRepertoire HTBI primers and Arm-PCR of CDR3 regions, TCR beta libraries were built. One entry per CDR3 protein, called by TCRdb with MiXCR from the multiplex PCR reads. Of 400,000 to 550,000 distinct CDR3 sequences detected, about 16% appear once; the ten largest clones hold roughly 23%. Specified time point: newly diagnosed GD, antithyroid drugs for less than 3 months. RNA from PBMCs was the source of the TCR library. This sample also appeared in a second study, on T cells in Graves' hyperthyroidism and ophthalmopathy.

This material consisted of peripheral blood mononuclear cells (PBMCs), taken at new diagnosis, from a patient treated with antithyroid drugs. Receptors were obtained from a woman between 18 and 30 years old with Graves disease.

In this sample, this clonotype turned up a few times. A much larger clone differs by one base, so this may be a read error. V is TRBV28 and J is TRBJ2-1; 9 nucleotides align to TRBD1. Germline V lookup: CDR1 MDHEN, CDR2 SYDVKM. The CDR3 runs 17 residues. CDR3 in DNA: TGTGCCAGCAGTTTACTAGGGACAGGGAGCAAGGCCAATGAGCAGCTCTTC. It translates to CASSLLGTGSKANEQLF.

This clonotype was picked up many times. The chain's CDR3 is CAISESETQYF. CDR3 DNA: TGTGCCATCAGTGAGTCGGAGACCCAGTACTTC. The V gene is TRBV10-3, the J gene TRBJ2-5; D is unresolved. CDR3 length equals 11 residues. Between the trimmed V and J ends, which lost 0 bases and 5 bases, there was a span of 1 base. CDR1 and CDR2 (germline): ENHRY, SYGVKD.

The J gene is TRBJ2-3, the V gene TRBV20-1; weak D call: TRBD2 (5 bases). The CDR3 has 14 amino acids. Deletions cut 6 bases from V and 2 bases from J, with 15 bases between. CDR1 is DFQATT and CDR2 is SNEGSKA in the germline V gene (reference sequence). The DNA for the CDR3 is TGCAGTGCCTTCTTTACTAGGCTCACAGATACGCAGTATTTT. Residues: CSAFFTRLTDTQYF.

This clonotype was counted between two and nine times. The V gene is TRBV11-2, the J gene TRBJ2-3; no reliable D call. This CDR3 comprises 11 residues. Germline values: CDR1 SGHAT, CDR2 FQNNGV. The V end was cut by 7 bases, the J end by 10 bases, with 12 bases between. In DNA, the CDR3 is TGTGCCAGCACCCTAGGCTCGCCGCAGTATTTT. This translates into CASTLGSPQYF.